What follows are 5 T cell receptor beta chains derived from one specimen sequenced in a study of cytomegalovirus exposure and HLA in healthy donors. PCR used 60 Vbeta primers and 13 Jbeta primers. Profiling relied on immunoSEQ multiplex PCR, and the TCRdb table lists in-frame clones only, not all of them. The repertoire holds approximately 210,000 clones, with over 60% as singletons. The sequenced sample was PBMCs. All receptors come from a woman in her 30s in good health and CMV-seropositive.

The chain couples TRBV27 to TRBJ2-7, with D perhaps TRBD1 (5 bases). Deletions cut 5 bases from V and 0 bases from J, with 11 bases between. This CDR3 is 14 amino acids long. Per the germline V gene, CDR1 is MNHEY and CDR2 is SMNVEV (reference sequence). The CDR3 is CASSPIRASYEQYF. As DNA, the CDR3 is TGTGCCAGCAGTCCAATCAGGGCCTCCTACGAGCAGTACTTC.

This chain's CDR3 is CASRRDRGRTGELFF. DNA of the CDR3: TGTGCCAGCAGAAGGGACAGGGGAAGGACCGGGGAGCTGTTTTTT. The rearrangement joins TRBV6-5 to TRBJ2-2; 10 bases fit TRBD1. V dropped 6 bases and J dropped 5; count of bases not matched to a gene: 6. Per the germline V gene, CDR1 is MNHEY and CDR2 is SVGAGI. This CDR3 region has 15 residues.

This clone was seen just once. This chain joins TRBV6-6 and TRBJ2-1; no firm D call. V shed 7 bases and J shed 10 bases, with 11 bases lying between them. Germline V gives CDR1 MNHNY, CDR2 SVGAGI (reference sequence). This CDR3 spans 11 amino acids. In nucleotides, the CDR3 is TGTGCCAGCACCCAAATCAGGGAGCAGTTCTTC. It specifies CASTQIREQFF.

The rearrangement uses TRBV10-2 and TRBJ1-3, with D uncertain. CDR1 is WSHSY, CDR2 SAAADI, per germline. V was cut by 3 bases and J by 3 bases, with 9 bases left in between. The CDR3 runs to 14 residues. DNA for the CDR3: TGCGCCAGCAGTGACCAGTCCCGTGGAAACACCATATATTTT. Its protein is CASSDQSRGNTIYF.

The chain has TRBV10-1 and TRBJ1-2; D not certain. The CDR3 spans 16 residues. Germline CDR1 and CDR2: WNHNN and SYGVQD (reference sequence). V was shortened by 2 bases and J by 4 bases, with 17 bases between the two germline ends. This chain's CDR3 is CASSERRKEFFYGYTF. The CDR3 nucleotides are TGCGCCAGCAGTGAGCGTAGAAAGGAGTTTTTCTATGGCTACACCTTC.